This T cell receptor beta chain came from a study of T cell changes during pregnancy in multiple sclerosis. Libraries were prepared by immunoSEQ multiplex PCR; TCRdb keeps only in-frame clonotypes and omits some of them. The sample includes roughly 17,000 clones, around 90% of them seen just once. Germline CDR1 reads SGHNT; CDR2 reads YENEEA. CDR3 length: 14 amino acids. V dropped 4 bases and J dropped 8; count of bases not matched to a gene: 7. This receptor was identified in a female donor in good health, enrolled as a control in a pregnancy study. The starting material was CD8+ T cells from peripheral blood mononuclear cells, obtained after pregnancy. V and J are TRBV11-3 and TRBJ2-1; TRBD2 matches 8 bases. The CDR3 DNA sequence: TGTGCCAGCAGCTCTAACCGGGAGGGGTATGAGCAGTTCTTC. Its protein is CASSSNREGYEQFF.